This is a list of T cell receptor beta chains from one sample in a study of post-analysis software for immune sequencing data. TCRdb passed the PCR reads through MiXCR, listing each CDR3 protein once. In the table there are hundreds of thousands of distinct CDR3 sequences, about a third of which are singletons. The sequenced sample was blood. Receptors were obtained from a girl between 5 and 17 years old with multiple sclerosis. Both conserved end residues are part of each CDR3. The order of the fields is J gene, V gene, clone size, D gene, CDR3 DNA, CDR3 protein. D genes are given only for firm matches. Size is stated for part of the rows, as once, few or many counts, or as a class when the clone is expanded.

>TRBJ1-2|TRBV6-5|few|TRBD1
TGTGCCAGCAGTTACGATTACAGGGGGCTGGACTATGGCTACACCTTC
CASSYDYRGLDYGYTF
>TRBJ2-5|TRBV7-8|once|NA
TGTGCCAGCAGCCCCAATGAAGGGGGAGAGACCCAGTACTTC
CASSPNEGGETQYF
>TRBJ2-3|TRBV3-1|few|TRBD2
TGTGCCAGCAGCCAAAGACCATTTAGCGGGATTAGCACAGATACGCAGTATTTT
CASSQRPFSGISTDTQYF
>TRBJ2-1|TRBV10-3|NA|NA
TGTGCCATCAGTGAGGACTACAATGAGCAGTTCTTC
CAISEDYNEQFF
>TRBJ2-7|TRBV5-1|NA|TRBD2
TGCGCCAGCAGCCCGGGACTAGCGGACCACGAGCAGTACTTC
CASSPGLADHEQYF
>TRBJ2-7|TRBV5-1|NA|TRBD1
TGCGCCAGCAGCTTCAGGGGGCCGGACGAGCAGTACTTC
CASSFRGPDEQYF
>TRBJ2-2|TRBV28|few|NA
TGTGCCTCCTATGGGAGGAACACCGGGGAGCTGTTTTTT
CASYGRNTGELFF
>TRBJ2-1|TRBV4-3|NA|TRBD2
TGCGCCAGCAGCCAACAAGCGGGGAAGGAGCAGTTCTTC
CASSQQAGKEQFF
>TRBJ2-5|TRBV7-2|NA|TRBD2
TGTGCCAGCAGCCGCGACGAGCGGGGGGAGACCCAGTACTTC
CASSRDERGETQYF
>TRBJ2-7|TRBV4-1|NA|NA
TGCGCCAGCAGCCAAACGGGTTTAGCCTACGAGCAGTACTTC
CASSQTGLAYEQYF
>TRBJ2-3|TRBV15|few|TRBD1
TGTGCCACCAGCAGTGCACGGGACAGGGGGACAGATACGCAGTATTTT
CATSSARDRGTDTQYF
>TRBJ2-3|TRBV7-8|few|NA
TGTGCCAGCAGCTTGCGCGGCGGGACAGCTAGCACAGATACGCAGTATTTT
CASSLRGGTASTDTQYF
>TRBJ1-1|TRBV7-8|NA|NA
TGTACCAGCAGCTTAAGCCAATTGAACACTGAAGCTTTCTTT
CTSSLSQLNTEAFF